A single sample is the source of the 27 T cell receptor beta chains below, sequenced in a study of T cells in Graves' hyperthyroidism and ophthalmopathy. The source material, RNA transcripts, was used to amplify TCR beta CDR3 regions. HTBI primers were the set used in a first-round RT-PCR of the TCR CDR3. TCRdb redid the calling of the multiplex PCR reads with MiXCR, one entry per CDR3 protein. The table has about 200,000 distinct CDR3 sequences, about a sixth seen once. Sequencing was done on a sample of blood. The origin of the receptors is a woman between 45 and 65 years old with Graves' hyperthyroidism.

The sample holds many counts of this clonotype. J is TRBJ2-1 and V is TRBV2; D remains ambiguous. The CDR3 totals 11 residues. V lost 6 bases and J lost 4, with 4 bases in between. Germline V gene sequence: CDR1 SNHLY, CDR2 FYNNEI. CDR3 bases: TGTGCCAGCAGGGAGTACAATGAGCAGTTCTTC. It translates to CASREYNEQFF.

In this sample, this clonotype turned up many times. The chain joins TRBV6-5 to TRBJ1-4, with no clear D. The V gene lost 0 bases and the J gene lost 6 bases, with 11 bases spanning the gap. The CDR3 totals 15 residues. Germline V gene sequence: CDR1 MNHEY, CDR2 SVGAGI. CDR3 coding DNA: TGTGCCAGCAGTTACTCAGCCTTCAGAGATGAAAAACTGTTTTTT. Translating it yields CASSYSAFRDEKLFF.

This clonotype was found many times. The chain employs TRBV10-1 and TRBJ2-7; the D gene is possibly TRBD2 (5 bases). Trimming took off 5 bases at V and 7 bases at J, with 18 bases between the two ends. CDR3 length equals 14 residues. Germline-derived CDR1 and CDR2 are WNHNN and SYGVQD (reference sequence). The CDR3 DNA sequence: TGCGCCAGCAGTCCGGCCAGGACGACGGGGGAGCAGTACTTC. As protein: CASSPARTTGEQYF.

The sample holds a few counts of this clonotype. The rearrangement links TRBV3-1 to TRBJ2-3; 7 bases match TRBD2. The germline V gene encodes CDR1 LGHDT and CDR2 YNNKEL (reference sequence). V dropped 4 bases and J dropped 5; count of bases not matched to a gene: 15. The CDR3 loop spans 17 amino acids. The CDR3 region has the DNA TGTGCCAGCAGCCCCTCGGGACTACCAATTAAAAGAGATACGCAGTATTTT. Amino acid sequence: CASSPSGLPIKRDTQYF.

J is TRBJ2-2 and V is TRBV29-1; 9 nucleotides agree with TRBD1. Per the germline V gene, CDR1 is SQVTM and CDR2 is ANQGSEA. There are 14 residues in the CDR3. The trim removed 7 bases at V and 4 bases at J, leaving 7 bases unmatched. The CDR3 DNA is TGCAGCGGGGGGACAGGGAGTAGCACCGGGGAGCTGTTTTTT. It encodes CSGGTGSSTGELFF.

Only a few counts were recorded for this clonotype. V is TRBV2 and J is TRBJ2-1, with unresolved D. The germline V gene has CDR1 SNHLY and CDR2 FYNNEI. V lost 4 bases and J 4 bases, leaving 8 bases between the germline ends. The CDR3 contains 13 residues. CDR3 coding DNA: TGTGCCAGCAGTGCGGCTTCTTACAATGAGCAGTTCTTC. Translating gives CASSAASYNEQFF.

This clonotype was seen at least ten times. The genes are TRBV28 and TRBJ1-1; TRBD1 matches at 7 bases. Trimming cost V 7 bases and J 4 bases; bases outside gene matches: 9. This CDR3 has 14 amino acids. Germline V lookup: CDR1 MDHEN, CDR2 SYDVKM. The DNA of the CDR3 is TGTGCCAGCAACCCGACAGGGAGGCGCACTGAAGCTTTCTTT. It specifies CASNPTGRRTEAFF.

The chain joins TRBV7-3 to TRBJ1-1; the D is unclear. The germline V and J ends were trimmed by 4 bases and 10 bases, with 16 bases remaining between them. Germline V gives CDR1 SGHTA, CDR2 FQGTGA. The CDR3 runs 13 residues. The CDR3 loop is CASSSSLISRAFF. CDR3 DNA: TGTGCCAGCAGCTCCTCTCTTATATCGAGAGCTTTCTTT.

This clonotype was counted only a few times. The chain combines TRBV5-6 with TRBJ1-2, with 7 bases lining up with TRBD1. The CDR3 is made up of 14 amino acids. V gave up 5 bases and J gave up 1 base; unmatched junction bases: 5. CDR1 is SGHDT, CDR2 YYEEEE, per germline. The CDR3 region is CASRRTGINYGYTF. DNA of the CDR3: TGTGCCAGCAGGAGGACAGGTATTAACTATGGCTACACCTTC.

The chain uses TRBV3-1 and TRBJ2-7; the match to TRBD1 covers 11 bases. The CDR3 covers 15 residues. V was clipped by 5 bases and J by 3 bases; unmatched bases: 6. Germline V gives CDR1 LGHDT, CDR2 YNNKEL (reference sequence). CDR3 bases: TGTGCCAGCAGCTCCCGGGACAGGGGGGACTACGAGCAGTACTTC. Translating it yields CASSSRDRGDYEQYF.

Remarks on this clonotype: A much larger clone sits a single nucleotide away, making a read error possible. V is TRBV18 and J is TRBJ1-1, with TRBD1 matching over 7 bases. The CDR3 has 15 residues. V dropped 6 bases and J dropped 4; count of bases not matched to a gene: 11. Per the germline V gene, CDR1 is KGHSH and CDR2 is LQKENI. Here the CDR3 reads CASSQSTGASTEAFF. In nucleotides, the CDR3 is TGTGCCAGCTCCCAGAGTACAGGGGCCAGCACTGAAGCTTTCTTT.

This clonotype was seen many times. The V gene is TRBV4-1, the J gene TRBJ1-1; D remains unclear. Deletions cut 2 bases from V and 6 bases from J, with 16 bases between. CDR1 is MGHRA and CDR2 is YSYEKL in the germline V gene. CDR3 length: 15 residues. The CDR3 here is CASSQPWSVDAEAFF. CDR3 nucleotide sequence: TGCGCCAGCAGCCAACCCTGGTCAGTCGACGCTGAAGCTTTCTTT.

The chain employs TRBV7-3 and TRBJ2-3; TRBD2 matches at 8 bases. This CDR3 has 20 amino acids. The ends lost 2 bases at V and 1 base at J; junction bases unmatched: 17. CDR1 SGHTA and CDR2 FQGTGA come from the germline V gene. The DNA of the CDR3 is TGTGCCAGCAGCTTATCGAAACCGGGACTAGTCGGAGCTGGCACAGATACGCAGTATTTT. Its translation: CASSLSKPGLVGAGTDTQYF.

This sequence joins TRBV28 and TRBJ1-4, with a tentative D call TRBD1 (5 bases). This CDR3 is built from 14 residues. The V gene's germline CDR1 is MDHEN and CDR2 SYDVKM. V lost 6 bases and J 3 bases, leaving 11 bases between the germline ends. The CDR3 loop reads CASRYRDPNEKLFF. For the CDR3, the DNA is TGTGCCAGCAGATACCGGGACCCTAATGAAAAACTGTTTTTT.

In DNA, the CDR3 is TGTGCCTGGAGCCAGGACCTGGGAGGTGGTCAGCCCCAGCATTTT. This sequence encodes CAWSQDLGGGQPQHF. This sequence joins TRBV30 and TRBJ1-5; D not certain. Trimming took 3 bases from V and 6 from J, leaving 18 bases between them. The CDR3 contains 15 residues. From germline, CDR1 is GTSNPN and CDR2 SVGIG (reference sequence).

The table lists this clonotype with many counts. V gene TRBV28 combines with J gene TRBJ2-6; TRBD2 agrees at 11 bases. This CDR3 contains 18 residues. Per germline, CDR1 MDHEN and CDR2 SYDVKM. V was pared by 2 bases and J by 2 bases, with 5 bases of the junction left unmatched. CDR3 region: CASSLHSGRAAGANVLTF. The CDR3 DNA reads TGTGCCAGCAGTTTACATAGCGGGAGGGCGGCTGGGGCCAACGTCCTGACTTTC.

This chain joins TRBV9 and TRBJ1-2; TRBD1 agrees at 9 bases. Unmatched junction bases numbered 5, after V lost 0 bases and J lost 5 bases. The CDR3 runs 15 residues. Germline V CDR1 and CDR2: SGDLS, YYNGEE. CDR3 DNA: TGTGCCAGCAGCGTAGGGGGACAGGGAGGATATGGCTACACCTTC. This sequence encodes CASSVGGQGGYGYTF.

The chain uses TRBV28 and TRBJ1-6; TRBD1 agrees at 8 bases. Germline assignment: CDR1 MDHEN and CDR2 SYDVKM. V lost 4 bases and J lost 6; bases outside the gene matches: 2. CDR3 size: 14 residues. CDR3: CASSSGQANSPLHF. The CDR3 region has the DNA TGTGCCAGCAGTTCGGGACAGGCTAATTCACCCCTCCACTTT.

This clonotype was recorded at least ten times. One end of the junction is discordant with germline, which a read error may explain. The chain combines TRBV10-3 with TRBJ2-7; D is perhaps TRBD1 (5 bases). There are 13 residues in the CDR3. Germline V lookup: CDR1 ENHRY, CDR2 SYGVKD. The CDR3 loop is CAISEDSSYEQYF. CDR3 DNA sequence: TGTGCCATCAGTGAGGACAGCTCCTATGAGCAGTACTTC.

This clonotype was counted many times. The genes are TRBV27 and TRBJ1-6; TRBD1 agrees at 9 bases. The CDR3 covers 12 residues. Germline V gene data show CDR1 as MNHEY and CDR2 as SMNVEV (reference sequence). V lost 6 bases and J lost 10; bases outside the gene matches: 1. This CDR3 is CASRTGGSPLHF. The DNA of the CDR3 is TGTGCCAGCAGGACAGGGGGATCACCCCTCCACTTT.

V gene TRBV19 combines with J gene TRBJ2-7, with 13 bases matching TRBD2. After removal of 5 bases from V and 5 bases from J, the junction contained 6 bases not matched to a gene. Germline V gene sequence: CDR1 LNHDA, CDR2 SQIVND (reference sequence). CDR3 length: 15 residues. CDR3 protein: CASSATSGRFNEQYF. Written as DNA, the CDR3 is TGTGCCAGTAGTGCGACTAGCGGGAGGTTTAACGAGCAGTACTTC.

At least ten counts were recorded for this clonotype. This chain connects TRBV12-3 or TRBV12-4 to TRBJ2-1; TRBD1 aligns across 12 bases. After removal of 6 bases from V and 7 bases from J, the junction contained 4 bases not matched to a gene. The CDR3 is made up of 14 amino acids. The CDR3 spells CASRAGQGANEQFF. DNA for the CDR3: TGTGCCAGCAGGGCGGGACAGGGGGCTAATGAGCAGTTCTTC.

This clonotype has a count of ten or more. The chain is built from TRBV2 and TRBJ1-2; the D is unclear. Germline V gene data show CDR1 as SNHLY and CDR2 as FYNNEI. Trimming stripped 3 bases from V and 0 bases from J, with 5 bases between. The length of the CDR3 is 13 residues. The CDR3 sequence: CASSDVPNYGYTF. The CDR3 DNA reads as TGTGCCAGCAGTGACGTACCTAACTATGGCTACACCTTC.

This chain joins TRBV24-1 and TRBJ2-4; TRBD1 might be the D (7 bases). This CDR3 is built from 14 residues. V was trimmed by 4 bases and J by 7 bases, leaving 13 bases between them. In germline, CDR1 is KGHDR, CDR2 SFDVKD. The CDR3 DNA follows: TGTGCCACCAGTGACCCGACAGGGAGGAACATTCAGTACTTC. This gives the protein CATSDPTGRNIQYF.

This clonotype was counted many times. The chain couples TRBV12-5 to TRBJ2-7; perhaps TRBD1 as D (5 bases). The CDR3 spans 15 residues. Trimming took 0 bases from V and 2 from J, leaving 11 bases between them. In germline, CDR1 is LGHNT, CDR2 FRNRAP. DNA for the CDR3: TGTGCTAGTGGTTTGGTCCCCGACAGTACCTACGAGCAGTACTTC. Translated: CASGLVPDSTYEQYF.

This clonotype was observed at least ten times. The gene calls are TRBV30 and TRBJ2-7; no clear D gene. CDR1 is GTSNPN, CDR2 SVGIG, per germline (reference sequence). V lost 0 bases, J lost 4 bases, and 7 bases lay in between. This CDR3 region has 12 residues. CDR3 amino acids: CAWSVDDYEQYF. CDR3 coding DNA: TGTGCCTGGAGTGTAGACGATTACGAGCAGTACTTC. Full variable domain (rest looked up from reference TRBV30 and TRBJ2-7): SQTIHQWPATLVQPVGSPLSLECTVEGTSNPNLYWYRQAAGRGLQLLFYSVGIGQISSEVPQNLSASRPQDRQFILSSKKLLLSDSGFYLCAWSVDDYEQYFGPGTRLTVT.

This clonotype was recorded at least ten times. The chain joins TRBV3-1 to TRBJ1-1; unclear D gene. This CDR3 comprises 14 residues. Germline loops: CDR1 LGHDT, CDR2 YNNKEL (reference sequence). V dropped 3 bases and J dropped 2 bases, with 10 bases sitting between them. CDR3 nucleotide sequence: TGTGCCAGCAGCCAGGGTTTACGTAACACTGAAGCTTTCTTT. This translates into CASSQGLRNTEAFF.